The clone carrying this T cell receptor (beta chain) was detected only a few times. The record originates from a study of blood T cell repertoires in COVID-19. Across the study: There were acute and convalescent COVID-19 samples, and they came from the United States, Italy and Spain. The cDNA or gDNA used as material had been derived from T cells, B-cell-depleted T cells, or PBMCs.

The V end was cut by 1 base, the J end by 3 bases, with 12 bases between. The CDR3 totals 15 residues. CDR1 KGHSH and CDR2 LQKENI come from the germline V gene. Study processing details: Scientists estimated how many nucleated cells there were by amplifying reference gene primers. The method was immunoSEQ multiplex PCR; TCRdb's version includes in-frame clones alone and lacks a portion of them. The V and J calls and the clone size are those of that table, but D and trimming were determined from the DNA. The sample has over 55,000 clones; 87% are singletons. This receptor was taken from a man aged 50 to 60 with active COVID-19. The chain carries TRBV18 and TRBJ1-1; D might be TRBD1 (5 bases). Sample: peripheral blood. The CDR3 sequence is CASSPRQGVYTEAFF. CDR3 DNA: TGTGCCAGCTCACCACGGCAAGGGGTGTACACTGAAGCTTTCTTT.